The source of this TCR beta chain is a study of technical replicates of blood from a few donors. Germline V gene lookup returns CDR1 MNHEY and CDR2 SVGAGI. The ends were cut back, 2 bases at V and 2 bases at J, with 9 bases in the middle. There are 14 residues in the CDR3. Data came from immunoSEQ multiplex PCR; TCRdb stores just in-frame clones and leaves some out. The repertoire holds 45,000 to 65,000 clones, with about 95% as singletons. The TCR comes from a human donor in good health. Some clones in this sample may be carry-over from other donors' samples. The chain carries TRBV6-5 and TRBJ1-2, with a weak D call TRBD1 (5 bases). Sequencing was done on a sample of PBMCs. The DNA for the CDR3 is TGTGCCAGCAGTTACGCGGGGACCAACTATGGCTACACCTTC. Translating it yields CASSYAGTNYGYTF.